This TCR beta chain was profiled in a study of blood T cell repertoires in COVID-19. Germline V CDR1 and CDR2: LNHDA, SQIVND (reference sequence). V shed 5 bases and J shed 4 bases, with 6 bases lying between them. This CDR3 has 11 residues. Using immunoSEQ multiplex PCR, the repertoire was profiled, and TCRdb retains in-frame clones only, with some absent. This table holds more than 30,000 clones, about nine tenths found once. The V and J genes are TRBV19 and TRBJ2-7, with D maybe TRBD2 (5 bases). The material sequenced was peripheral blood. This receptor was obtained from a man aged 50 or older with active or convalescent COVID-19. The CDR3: CASSPGYEQYF. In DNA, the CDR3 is TGTGCCAGTAGTCCGGGATACGAGCAGTACTTC.